What follows are 22 T cell receptor beta chains derived from one specimen sequenced in a study of sequential checkpoint blockade in melanoma (dated by TCRdb to between 2017 and 2020). What this sample's treatment or condition label stands for: randomized to nivolumab then ipilimumab (arm A) or the reverse (arm B). The library relied on the immunoSEQ multiplex PCR assay. TCRdb retrieved this table from immuneACCESS and kept in-frame rearrangements only. Not all clones are present; in checked studies, unresolved V genes account for under half, and no reason is known for the remainder. This sample has under 40,000 clones in its table, and approximately 91% of those were observed once. Jointly, the top ten make up 9.5% to 15% of the sample. Specimen: CD8+ T cells sorted from blood (inferred from file names), collected from a patient given nivolumab and ipilimumab in sequence. These TCRs come from a human donor with melanoma.

This clone was counted between two and nine times. V usage is TRBV4-3 and J usage is TRBJ2-5; 9 positions agree with TRBD1. This CDR3 region has 15 residues. J gave up 5 bases and V 2 bases, and 6 bases lay outside the gene matches. Germline CDR1 and CDR2: LGHNA and YSLEER. As DNA, the CDR3 is TGCGCCAGCAGCCAATTAGCAGGGACAGGGGAGACCCAGTACTTC. Amino acids: CASSQLAGTGETQYF.

The chain links TRBV10-3 to TRBJ2-7, with TRBD1 matching over 8 bases. CDR1 and CDR2 (germline): ENHRY, SYGVKD. Trimming took 2 bases from V and 3 from J; bases not matched to a gene: 9. The CDR3 sequence is 16 residues long. CDR3: CAISEEGTGTLYEQYF. In DNA, the CDR3 is TGTGCCATCAGTGAGGAGGGGACAGGAACACTCTACGAGCAGTACTTC.

This clone was seen once. The rearrangement links TRBV6-5 to TRBJ1-4, with TRBD1 identical over 8 bases. The CDR3 extends over 15 amino acids. The ends lost 2 bases at V and 8 bases at J; junction bases unmatched: 7. Germline CDR1 and CDR2: MNHEY and SVGAGI. Here the CDR3 reads CASSYKQGVREKLFF. CDR3 coding DNA: TGTGCCAGCAGTTACAAACAGGGGGTGCGGGAAAAACTGTTTTTT.

The count of this clone is one. CDR3 in DNA: TGTGCCAGCAGTAACCCGACAGAGAACACCGGGGAGCTGTTTTTT. Amino acid sequence: CASSNPTENTGELFF. The V and J genes are TRBV6-5 and TRBJ2-2; possible D gene TRBD1, 5 bases. Germline values: CDR1 MNHEY, CDR2 SVGAGI. Between the trimmed V and J ends, which lost 5 bases and 1 base, there was a span of 11 bases. The CDR3 loop spans 15 amino acids.

V and J are TRBV29-1 and TRBJ2-2, with 9 bases matching TRBD2. Germline V lookup: CDR1 SQVTM, CDR2 ANQGSEA. After removal of 5 bases from V and 0 bases from J, the junction contained 7 bases not matched to a gene. The CDR3 has 16 amino acids. The CDR3 loop is CSVFPGLASNTGELFF. CDR3 nucleotide sequence: TGCAGCGTTTTTCCGGGACTAGCATCGAACACCGGGGAGCTGTTTTTT.

The rearrangement joins TRBV7-2 to TRBJ1-1, with D uncertain. CDR3 length: 10 residues. Germline lookup yields CDR1 SGHTA and CDR2 FQGNSA. The V end lost 1 base, the J end lost 14 bases, and 8 bases lay between the germline ends. CDR3 sequence reads: CASSLVSLFF. CDR3 coding DNA: TGTGCCAGCAGCTTAGTATCCCTCTTCTTT.

This clone was observed a single time. The gene calls are TRBV7-2 and TRBJ2-5, with a possible D match to TRBD2 (5 bases). V was shortened by 5 bases and J by 5 bases, with 15 bases between the two germline ends. Germline V gene sequence: CDR1 SGHTA, CDR2 FQGNSA. CDR3 length: 14 residues. As DNA, the CDR3 is TGTGCCAGCAGCGTTAATCACGGCGGGGAGACCCAGTACTTC. This codes for CASSVNHGGETQYF.

The chain uses TRBV2 and TRBJ1-1, with TRBD1 matching 8 bases. This CDR3 has 14 amino acids. Germline lookup yields CDR1 SNHLY and CDR2 FYNNEI. V lost 7 bases and J lost 7; bases outside the gene matches: 11. In DNA form, the CDR3 reads TGTGCCAGCAAGCCAACCTCCAGGGGGCTTGAAGCTTTCTTT. It yields the protein CASKPTSRGLEAFF.

The V call is TRBV7-9, the J call TRBJ2-3; D is unclear. Trimming removed 2 bases from V and 2 bases from J, with 5 bases in between. The CDR3 covers 13 residues. The germline gives CDR1 SEHNR, CDR2 FQNEAQ (reference sequence). The CDR3 DNA reads as TGTGCCAGCAGCTTATTCAACACAGATACGCAGTATTTT. It encodes CASSLFNTDTQYF.

V is TRBV7-9 and J is TRBJ2-1; D is possibly TRBD2 (5 bases). Germline CDR1 SEHNR, CDR2 FQNEAQ (reference sequence). V was cut by 1 base and J by 0 bases, with 10 bases left in between. CDR3 size: 16 residues. Written as DNA, the CDR3 is TGTGCCAGCAGCTTAGATCACGGGAACTCCTACAATGAGCAGTTCTTC. Translating it yields CASSLDHGNSYNEQFF.

The gene calls are TRBV27 and TRBJ2-2; 8 bases are a match to TRBD1. The germline V gene encodes CDR1 MNHEY and CDR2 SMNVEV (reference sequence). Unmatched junction bases numbered 4, after V lost 0 bases and J lost 7 bases. CDR3 length equals 15 residues. DNA for the CDR3: TGTGCCAGCAGTTTATCGCCAGGGGGCCACGGGGAGCTGTTTTTT. Protein product: CASSLSPGGHGELFF.

Regarding this clone: One end of the junction varies from germline; a read error may be responsible. Other DNA sequences of this sample code for an identical CDR3. J is TRBJ1-1 and V is TRBV10-2; TRBD1 matches 8 bases. Germline CDR1 is WSHSY and CDR2 is SAAADI. The CDR3 contains 14 residues. CDR3 bases: TGCGCCAGCAATGTAGGCAGGGGGCGAACTGAAGCCTTCTTT. Protein: CASNVGRGRTEAFF.

The gene calls are TRBV19 and TRBJ2-7; 12 nucleotides align to TRBD2. Germline CDR1 is LNHDA and CDR2 is SQIVND (reference sequence). This CDR3 is built from 14 residues. V shed 3 bases, J shed 4 bases, and the junction held 1 base outside the gene matches. CDR3 bases: TGTGCCAGTAGTATGACTAGCGGGAGTTACGAGCAGTACTTC. Translated, it gives CASSMTSGSYEQYF.

The V call is TRBV5-4, the J call TRBJ1-1, with 10 bases aligning to TRBD1. This CDR3 has 18 amino acids. Germline lookup yields CDR1 SGHNT and CDR2 YYREEE (reference sequence). The V gene end was trimmed by 6 bases and the J gene end by 4 bases; junction bases not matched to a gene: 18. CDR3 in DNA: TGTGCCAGCAACCCAGTCCCGGGACAGGGGATGGAAGGCACTGAAGCTTTCTTT. This codes for CASNPVPGQGMEGTEAFF.

V is TRBV9 and J is TRBJ2-2; 8 nucleotides agree with TRBD2. The V gene's germline CDR1 is SGDLS and CDR2 YYNGEE. The V segment lost 5 bases and the J segment 9 bases; nucleotides outside the gene matches: 9. The CDR3 consists of 14 residues. The CDR3 spells CASRGTRVFRELFF. The CDR3 DNA sequence: TGTGCCAGCAGAGGGACTAGGGTTTTTCGGGAGCTGTTTTTT.

The chain joins TRBV19 to TRBJ2-1, with 8 bases matching TRBD2. In germline, CDR1 is LNHDA, CDR2 SQIVND (reference sequence). J gave up 0 bases and V 2 bases, and 6 bases lay outside the gene matches. CDR3 length: 17 residues. CDR3 coding DNA: TGTGCCAGTAGTATACGGTTCGGGACTAGCTCCTACAATGAGCAGTTCTTC. Its protein product is CASSIRFGTSSYNEQFF.

This clone showed up just a few times. At one boundary the junction diverges from the germline segment, which might be a read error. The chain links TRBV7-3 to TRBJ2-7; TRBD2 is a possible D gene (6 bases). This CDR3 has 12 residues. Germline V CDR1 and CDR2: SGHTA, FQGTGA. CDR3: CASSLTGREVDF. CDR3 DNA: TGTGCCAGCAGCTTAACCGGCAGGGAGGTCGACTTC. The full variable domain, rest sourced from reference TRBV7-3 and TRBJ2-7, is GAGVSQTPSNKVTEKGKYVELRCDPISGHTALYWYRQSLGQGPEFLIYFQGTGAADDSGLPNDRFFAVRPEGSVSTLKIQRTERGDSAVYLCASSLTGREVDFGPGTRLTVT.

This clone was counted only a few times. The chain links TRBV7-9 to TRBJ2-7, with 12 bases matching TRBD2. The CDR3 runs 14 residues. V trimming: 5 bases; J trimming: 5 bases; junction bases outside the gene matches: 4. Germline CDR1 SEHNR, CDR2 FQNEAQ (reference sequence). The CDR3 nucleotides are TGTGCCAGCAGCCGACTAGCGGGAGTTGACGAGCAGTACTTC. The encoded protein is CASSRLAGVDEQYF.

The chain is built from TRBV11-2 and TRBJ2-7; D may be TRBD2 (5 bases). Per the germline V gene, CDR1 is SGHAT and CDR2 is FQNNGV. The CDR3 is made up of 15 amino acids. The V end lost 4 bases, the J end lost 5 bases, and 18 bases lay between the germline ends. Here the CDR3 DNA reads TGTGCCAGCAGCTGGTCCGGACTGGACGCCGACGAGCAGTACGTC. Translating gives CASSWSGLDADEQYV.

This chain links TRBV29-1 with TRBJ2-5, with 7 bases fitting TRBD1. The J call may be faulty, since TRBJ2-7 better matches the DNA end. The CDR3 loop spans 12 amino acids. CDR1 is SQVTM and CDR2 is ANQGSEA in the germline V gene. CDR3 loop: CSGRTGPYEQYF. The CDR3 DNA sequence: TGCAGCGGTAGGACAGGTCCCTACGAGCAGTACTTC.

This sequence joins TRBV6-6 and TRBJ1-4, with a possible D match to TRBD1 (6 bases). CDR1 MNHNY and CDR2 SVGAGI come from the germline V gene (reference sequence). CDR3 length: 12 amino acids. Trimming stripped 4 bases from V and 8 bases from J, with 8 bases between. CDR3 bases: TGTGCCAGCAGTTTGGACAGCGAAAAACTGTTTTTT. Amino acids: CASSLDSEKLFF.

The CDR3 here is CASRDRGYQPQHF. The CDR3 DNA reads as TGTGCCAGCAGGGACAGGGGTTATCAGCCCCAGCATTTT. This chain joins TRBV2 and TRBJ1-5; TRBD1 agrees at 9 bases. With 6 bases clipped from V and 5 bases from J, the junction kept 2 bases outside the gene matches. CDR1 and CDR2 (germline): SNHLY, FYNNEI. There are 13 residues in the CDR3.